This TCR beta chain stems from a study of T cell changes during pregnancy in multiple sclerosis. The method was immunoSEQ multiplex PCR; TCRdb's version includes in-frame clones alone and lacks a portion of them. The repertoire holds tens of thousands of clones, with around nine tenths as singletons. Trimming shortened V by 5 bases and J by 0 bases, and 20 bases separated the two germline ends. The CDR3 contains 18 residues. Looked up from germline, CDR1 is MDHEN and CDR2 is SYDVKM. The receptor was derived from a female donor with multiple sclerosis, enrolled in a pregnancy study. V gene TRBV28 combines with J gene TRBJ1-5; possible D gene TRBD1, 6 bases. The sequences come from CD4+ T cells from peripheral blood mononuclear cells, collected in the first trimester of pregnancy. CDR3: CASSRGVSWTDSNQPQHF. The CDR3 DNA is TGTGCCAGCAGTCGAGGGGTTTCGTGGACAGATAGCAATCAGCCCCAGCATTTT.